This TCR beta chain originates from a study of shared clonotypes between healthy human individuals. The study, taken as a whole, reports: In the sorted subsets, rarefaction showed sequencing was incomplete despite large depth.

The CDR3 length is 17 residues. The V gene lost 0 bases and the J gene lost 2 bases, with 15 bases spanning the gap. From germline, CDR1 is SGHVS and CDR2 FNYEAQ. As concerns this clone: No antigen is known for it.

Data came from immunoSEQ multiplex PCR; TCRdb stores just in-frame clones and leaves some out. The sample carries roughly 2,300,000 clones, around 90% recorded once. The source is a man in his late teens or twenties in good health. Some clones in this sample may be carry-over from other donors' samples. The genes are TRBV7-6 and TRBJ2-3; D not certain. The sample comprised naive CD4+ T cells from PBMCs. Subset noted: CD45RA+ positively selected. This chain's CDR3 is CASSLAPSLRYTDTQYF. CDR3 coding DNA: TGTGCCAGCAGCTTAGCCCCTTCTTTGCGGTACACAGATACGCAGTATTTT.